This T cell receptor (beta chain) was documented in a study of regulatory T cells in long-lasting Graves disease. The sample holds a few counts of this clonotype. Indicated time point: newly diagnosed GD, antithyroid drugs for less than 3 months. Construction of the TCR library relied on RNA isolated from PBMCs. EDTA tubes collected approximately 10 milliliters of peripheral blood. The J segment lost 6 bases and the V segment lost 6 bases, leaving 12 bases of the junction unmatched. There are 15 residues in the CDR3. Germline CDR1 is MDHEN and CDR2 is SYDVKM. HTBI primers from iRepertoire and Arm-PCR of CDR3 regions yielded the TCR beta libraries. Original analysis: Analysis of the samples identified about 62 TRBV and 14 TRBJ segments. TCRdb called the multiplex PCR reads again in MiXCR, with one record for every CDR3 protein. In this record, the V and J calls reflect TCRdb's handling and not the investigators' own analysis. The profile covers approximately 540,000 distinct CDR3 sequences, with about 12% appearing a single time and approximately 9.6% taken by the ten largest.

These sequences were also reported in another study, on T cells in Graves' hyperthyroidism and ophthalmopathy. That investigation notes: Hyperthyroidism was newly diagnosed in patients aged 18 to 65 (duration under 2 months). In blood, most of the thyroid clonotypes expanded above 0.001 were also present.

This chain joins TRBV28 and TRBJ2-7, with 9 bases matching TRBD2. This specimen was peripheral blood mononuclear cells (PBMCs), taken at new diagnosis, from a patient treated with antithyroid drugs. This sequence originates from a woman in her 30s with Graves disease. The CDR3 coding sequence is TGTGCCAGCAGCCCCTCTAGCGGGATGCGCCGCGAGCAGTACTTC. As protein: CASSPSSGMRREQYF. Full variable domain (remainder filled in from reference TRBV28 and TRBJ2-7): DVKVTQSSRYLVKRTGEKVFLECVQDMDHENMFWYRQDPGLGLRLIYFSYDVKMKEKGDIPEGYSVSREKKERFSLILESASTNQTSMYLCASSPSSGMRREQYFGPGTRLTVT.